A selection of T cell receptor beta chains follows, all from one sample in a study of T cells in Graves' hyperthyroidism and ophthalmopathy. TCRdb ran MiXCR on the multiplex PCR reads and lists one entry per CDR3 protein. The sample lists fewer than 550,000 distinct CDR3 sequences, 15% to 19% occurring once. The material sequenced was blood. Receptors were obtained from a woman aged 18-29 years with Graves' hyperthyroidism. Each CDR3 is given without its conserved first and last residue. A D gene is named only where the DNA matches it firmly. Clone size is shown for a subset of rows, as once, few, many or a class of expanded clone.

clone size: many; J gene: TRBJ1-5; D gene: TRBD1; V gene: TRBV7-2; CDR3 protein: ASSEGQGQNSNQPQH
clone size: many; J gene: TRBJ1-1; D gene: -; V gene: TRBV28; CDR3 protein: ASSSRVGAEAF
clone size: many; J gene: TRBJ2-1; D gene: TRBD2; V gene: TRBV15; CDR3 protein: ATRPLAGVGNEQF
clone size: few; J gene: TRBJ2-2; D gene: -; V gene: TRBV10-3; CDR3 protein: AISLSVAGNTGELF
clone size: many; J gene: TRBJ1-5; D gene: -; V gene: TRBV6-4; CDR3 protein: ASSYIGSNQPQH
clone size: -; J gene: TRBJ2-7; D gene: -; V gene: TRBV18; CDR3 protein: ASSPRAGDSYEQY
clone size: many; J gene: TRBJ2-7; D gene: -; V gene: TRBV20-1; CDR3 protein: SAGRGGGAAEQY
clone size: few; J gene: TRBJ2-1; D gene: -; V gene: TRBV5-4; CDR3 protein: ASSLGARRVNEQF
clone size: few; J gene: TRBJ1-1; D gene: -; V gene: TRBV5-4; CDR3 protein: ASSLATDMNTEAF
clone size: few; J gene: TRBJ2-7; D gene: -; V gene: TRBV6-1; CDR3 protein: ASSARPGDSPLSEQY
clone size: few; J gene: TRBJ2-1; D gene: -; V gene: TRBV6-1; CDR3 protein: ASSELGGGTYNEQF
clone size: -; J gene: TRBJ2-5; D gene: TRBD1; V gene: TRBV6-1; CDR3 protein: ASRFSRRGRGEETQY
clone size: few; J gene: TRBJ2-5; D gene: -; V gene: TRBV7-8; CDR3 protein: ASRIGRIETQY
clone size: few; J gene: TRBJ1-1; D gene: TRBD1; V gene: TRBV20-1; CDR3 protein: SASRGPPSGARAEAF
clone size: many; J gene: TRBJ2-7; D gene: TRBD1; V gene: TRBV3-1; CDR3 protein: ASSQGTGVGSYEQY
clone size: many; J gene: TRBJ2-7; D gene: TRBD2; V gene: TRBV7-2; CDR3 protein: ASSFREVSREQY
clone size: few; J gene: TRBJ1-6; D gene: -; V gene: TRBV27; CDR3 protein: ASTPRGEGSPLH
clone size: many; J gene: TRBJ2-1; D gene: -; V gene: TRBV27; CDR3 protein: ASRSRVNEQF
clone size: many; J gene: TRBJ2-3; D gene: -; V gene: TRBV28; CDR3 protein: ASSSPGQIDTQY
clone size: many; J gene: TRBJ2-2; D gene: -; V gene: TRBV27; CDR3 protein: ASSLLGVNTGELF
clone size: -; J gene: TRBJ1-3; D gene: -; V gene: TRBV6-1; CDR3 protein: ASGAENSGNTIY
clone size: many; J gene: TRBJ1-2; D gene: TRBD1; V gene: TRBV3-1; CDR3 protein: ASSQGQGLYGYT
clone size: few; J gene: TRBJ1-2; D gene: -; V gene: TRBV7-9; CDR3 protein: ASSLPESRGYGYT
clone size: -; J gene: TRBJ1-4; D gene: -; V gene: TRBV6-5; CDR3 protein: ASSYSIPGATNKKLF